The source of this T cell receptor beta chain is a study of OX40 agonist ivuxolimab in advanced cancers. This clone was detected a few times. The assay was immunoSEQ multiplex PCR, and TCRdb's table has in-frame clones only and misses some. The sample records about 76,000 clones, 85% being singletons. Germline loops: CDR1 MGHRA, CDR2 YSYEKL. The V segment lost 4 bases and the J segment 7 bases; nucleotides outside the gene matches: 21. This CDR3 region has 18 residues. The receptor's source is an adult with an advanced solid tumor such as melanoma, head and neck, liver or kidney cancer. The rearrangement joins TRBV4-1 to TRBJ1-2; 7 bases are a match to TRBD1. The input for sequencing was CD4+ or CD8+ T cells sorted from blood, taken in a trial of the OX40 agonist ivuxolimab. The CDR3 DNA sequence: TGCGCCAGCAGCCCGCGAGTTGACCGACAGGGAAAGCGCGTTGGCTACACCTTC. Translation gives CASSPRVDRQGKRVGYTF.